Listed below are T cell receptor beta chains from one sample, sequenced in a study of T cell repertoires in cytomegalovirus infection. Each CDR3 protein gets one entry after TCRdb re-called the reads with MiXCR. The table has hundreds of thousands of distinct CDR3 sequences, about 30% seen once; the top ten hold about 20%. These receptors lack a known antigen. Sequences were derived from cultured PBMCs, sampled from culture after CMV antigen stimulation. These receptors all come from a human donor in good health (CMV status not recorded). Some clones in this sample may be carry-over from other donors' samples. The conserved cysteine and the conserved F or W are not part of the CDR3 here.

cdr3_aa	v_call	j_call
ASSQDRWAAYNEQF	TRBV4-3	TRBJ2-1
ASSLRRATFRPDTQY	TRBV7-2	TRBJ2-3
ASRASADTQY	TRBV5-4	TRBJ2-3
ASSSLRELAGGLGNEQF	TRBV9	TRBJ2-1
ASRRKGLAGERYEQF	TRBV7-2	TRBJ2-1
ASSYQKAGANYGYT	TRBV6-2/TRBV6-3	TRBJ1-2
ASSFQHIETQY	TRBV7-9	TRBJ2-5
ATSDSAGGSNQPQH	TRBV24-1	TRBJ1-5
ASSVGLAFDEQF	TRBV9	TRBJ2-1
ATSRPGQGPYTDTQY	TRBV15	TRBJ2-3
ASSLGHPLYNVQF	TRBV7-4	TRBJ2-1
AISGGGGSGSRSYNEQF	TRBV10-3	TRBJ2-1
ASSPEGNIQY	TRBV18	TRBJ2-4
ASSPTTGEGGQPQH	TRBV6-5	TRBJ1-5
ASSLSSPSYNSPLH	TRBV7-8	TRBJ1-6
ASSRGTETDTQY	TRBV11-2	TRBJ2-3
ASDTHLRDSNTEAF	TRBV6-1	TRBJ1-1
ASSPPTSGRVGQY	TRBV18	TRBJ2-7